This is a list of T cell receptor beta chains from one sample in a study of blood T cell repertoires in COVID-19. TCRdb's table, derived via immunoSEQ multiplex PCR, lists solely in-frame clones and lacks some. The data hold about 58,000 clones, with approximately 75% observed a single time. Sequenced sample: peripheral blood. These receptors all stem from a man aged 55 to 69 with COVID-19, enrolled during active disease. CDR3s include the opening cysteine and the closing phenylalanine or tryptophan. The D gene is left open where the match is weak. Rows may omit the clone size; those that give it use once, few, many or a size class.

D,size,V,J,DNA,CDR3
NA,few,TRBV19,TRBJ1-6,TGTGCCAGTACGGAGATCGGGTCACCCCTCCACTTT,CASTEIGSPLHF
NA,NA,TRBV5-1,TRBJ2-3,TGCGCCAGCAGCTTGGGCGGGTTTCGCACAGATACGCAGTATTTT,CASSLGGFRTDTQYF
NA,NA,TRBV6-5,TRBJ2-1,TGTGCCAGCACCATATCGAGCGGGCGGAATGAGCAGTTCTTC,CASTISSGRNEQFF
TRBD1,NA,TRBV7-2,TRBJ1-2,TGTGCCAGCAGCTTAACAGGGGGGGGCGCACTAGACTATGGCTACACCTTC,CASSLTGGGALDYGYTF
TRBD2,NA,TRBV4-3,TRBJ2-1,TGCGCCAGCAGCCTCGTGACCCAGCGGGAGGCTGTTAGGAACAATGAGCAGTTCTTC,CASSLVTQREAVRNNEQFF
TRBD1,NA,TRBV5-1,TRBJ2-7,TGCGCCAGCAGCTTGGGTGGGACAGGGGACTACGAGCAGTACTTC,CASSLGGTGDYEQYF
NA,NA,TRBV9,TRBJ1-2,TGTGCCAGCAGCAACCGGGACACAAGGATCTATGGCTACACCTTC,CASSNRDTRIYGYTF
TRBD1,NA,TRBV5-1,TRBJ2-7,TGCGCCAGCAGTACTACCGGGACAGGGGTATACGAGCAGTACTTC,CASSTTGTGVYEQYF
NA,NA,TRBV3-1/TRBV3-2,TRBJ2-3,TGTGCCAGCAGCCTCCAGGGGGCGGGAGGGACAGATACGCAGTATTTT,CASSLQGAGGTDTQYF
NA,NA,TRBV9,TRBJ1-2,TGTGCCAGCAGCCCTACAGATTTCTATGGCTACACCTTC,CASSPTDFYGYTF
TRBD2,once,TRBV5-4,TRBJ2-5,TGTGCCAGCAGCTTTGGGCGGGGGGGTCAAGAGACCCAGTACTTC,CASSFGRGGQETQYF
NA,NA,TRBV5-1,TRBJ2-7,TGCGCCAGCAGAGAGGGGGGGGCGAGGGACGAGCAGTACTTC,CASREGGARDEQYF
TRBD1,NA,TRBV10-3,TRBJ2-4,TGTGCCATCAGCCAGGGGGCAGGAGCCAAAAACATTCAGTACTTC,CAISQGAGAKNIQYF
NA,NA,TRBV7-9,TRBJ2-7,TGTGCCAGCAGCTTAGCGGGCCCCTCCTACGAGCAGTACTTC,CASSLAGPSYEQYF
NA,few,TRBV5-1,TRBJ2-7,TGCGCCAGCAGCTTCGATTTGACAGCATACGAGCAGTACTTC,CASSFDLTAYEQYF
TRBD2,NA,TRBV7-3,TRBJ2-2,TGTGCCAGCAGCTTAAATCCCCCAGGGAGGGGAGTTCCCAGCGGGGAGCTGTTTTTT,CASSLNPPGRGVPSGELFF
NA,NA,TRBV2,TRBJ2-7,TGTGCCAGCAGTGAAGCGGAGGGATACGAGCAGTACTTC,CASSEAEGYEQYF
NA,NA,TRBV5-4,TRBJ1-1,TGTGCCAGCAGCCGGGGGGTTGGGGACACTGAAGCTTTCTTT,CASSRGVGDTEAFF